This TCR beta chain was captured in a study of blood T cell repertoires in COVID-19. There are 12 residues in the CDR3. Germline V lookup: CDR1 SQVTM, CDR2 ANQGSEA. Trimming cost V 3 bases and J 1 base, with 6 bases left between them. The authors' processing: Scientists estimated how many nucleated cells there were by amplifying reference gene primers. The method was immunoSEQ multiplex PCR; TCRdb's version includes in-frame clones alone and lacks a portion of them. Clonal size and the V and J genes are those of that table, whereas D and trimming came from the DNA. The repertoire has 150,000 to 180,000 clones, around 83% of them found once; the top ten carry less than 10%.

The J gene is TRBJ1-1, the V gene TRBV29-1, with D tentatively TRBD1 (5 bases). Input material: peripheral blood. The receptor was derived from a woman aged 55-75 years with COVID-19, enrolled during active disease. CDR3 nucleotides: TGCAGCGTTGACAGGGAGAACACTGAAGCTTTCTTT. Translating gives CSVDRENTEAFF.